Each of the 21 T cell receptor beta chains below was sequenced from the same sample in a study of cytomegalovirus exposure and HLA in healthy donors. Libraries were prepared by immunoSEQ multiplex PCR; TCRdb keeps only in-frame clonotypes and omits some of them. The sample lists 150,000 to 200,000 clones, about 85% seen once, with 15% to 20% in the top ten. What was sequenced was PBMCs. These receptors all come from a man younger than 35 in good health and CMV-seropositive.

The chain is built from TRBV5-4 and TRBJ1-1; 8 nucleotides match TRBD1. The V gene end was trimmed by 0 bases and the J gene end by 6 bases; junction bases not matched to a gene: 7. Germline loops: CDR1 SGHNT, CDR2 YYREEE (reference sequence). This CDR3 is built from 15 residues. The CDR3 region has the DNA TGTGCCAGCAGCTTGGGGACAGGGCCGCTCGCTGAAGCTTTCTTT. Translating gives CASSLGTGPLAEAFF.

The CDR3 DNA reads TGTGCCAGCAGTTTAACTCAGGGTGACACTGAAGCTTTCTTT. It encodes CASSLTQGDTEAFF. The chain combines TRBV7-6 with TRBJ1-1; D is possibly TRBD1 (5 bases). With 6 bases removed from V and 3 bases from J, the gap between germline ends came to 14 bases. Germline values: CDR1 SGHVS, CDR2 FNYEAQ. The CDR3 contains 14 residues.

This clone is a singleton in its sample. The chain uses TRBV27 and TRBJ2-7, with TRBD1 matching over 7 bases. The germline CDR1 and CDR2 sequences are MNHEY and SMNVEV (reference sequence). This CDR3 contains 14 residues. J lost 3 bases, V lost 6 bases, and 8 bases had no gene match. The CDR3 region is CASRDRVNDYEQYF. CDR3 DNA sequence: TGTGCCAGCAGAGACAGGGTGAATGACTACGAGCAGTACTTC.

The rearrangement links TRBV19 to TRBJ2-5, with a possible D match to TRBD2 (5 bases). The CDR3 has 13 amino acids. V dropped 7 bases and J dropped 2 bases, with 11 bases sitting between them. The V gene's germline CDR1 is LNHDA and CDR2 SQIVND (reference sequence). CDR3 in DNA: TGTGCCAGTACAGTTCGCGGGCAAGAGACCCAGTACTTC. Protein sequence: CASTVRGQETQYF. Full variable domain (rest looked up from reference TRBV19 and TRBJ2-5): DGGITQSPKYLFRKEGQNVTLSCEQNLNHDAMYWYRQDPGQGLRLIYYSQIVNDFQKGDIAEGYSVSREKKESFPLTVTSAQKNPTAFYLCASTVRGQETQYFGPGTRLLVL.

The chain has TRBV6-5 and TRBJ2-7; 9 nucleotides match TRBD1. The CDR3 extends over 14 amino acids. From germline, CDR1 is MNHEY and CDR2 SVGAGI. Trimming removed 6 bases from V and 2 bases from J; junction bases left unmatched: 5. In DNA form, the CDR3 reads TGTGCCAGCAGCCGGGGACAGGGTACCTACGAGCAGTACTTC. It codes for CASSRGQGTYEQYF.

The V call is TRBV18, the J call TRBJ1-1; TRBD1 might be the D (5 bases). The V and J ends lost 3 bases and 4 bases respectively, with 15 bases between them. The CDR3 spans 15 residues. Per the germline V gene, CDR1 is KGHSH and CDR2 is LQKENI. CDR3 in amino acids: CASSPGGGVGTEAFF. The CDR3 region has the DNA TGTGCCAGCTCACCGGGGGGAGGGGTCGGCACTGAAGCTTTCTTT.

The chain is built from TRBV5-3 and TRBJ1-1; a possible D gene is TRBD1 (5 bases). TRBV5-3 is reported as an ORF; its role is uncertain. This CDR3 spans 16 amino acids. V lost 0 bases and J lost 0, with 12 bases in between. The CDR3, as DNA: TGTGCCAGAAGCTTGGATAGACAGAACCTGAACACTGAAGCTTTCTTT. Residues: CARSLDRQNLNTEAFF.

The CDR3 is CASSLRSTDTQYF. The CDR3 bases are TGTGCCAGCAGTTTACGTAGCACAGATACGCAGTATTTT. The rearrangement uses TRBV27 and TRBJ2-3, with D hard to call. The CDR3 contains 13 residues. V dropped 2 bases and J dropped 0 bases, with 3 bases sitting between them. Germline V lookup: CDR1 MNHEY, CDR2 SMNVEV (reference sequence).

This chain links TRBV27 with TRBJ2-6; 9 nucleotides align to TRBD1. With 5 bases clipped from V and 0 bases from J, the junction kept 2 bases outside the gene matches. CDR1 MNHEY and CDR2 SMNVEV come from the germline V gene (reference sequence). The CDR3 length is 16 residues. CDR3 region: CASSGDRDSGANVLTF. CDR3 DNA: TGTGCCAGCAGTGGGGACAGGGACTCTGGGGCCAACGTCCTGACTTTC.

The chain combines TRBV6-5 with TRBJ1-6; D possibly corresponds to TRBD1 (6 bases). The germline V gene has CDR1 MNHEY and CDR2 SVGAGI. V was trimmed by 3 bases and J by 4 bases, leaving 13 bases between them. The CDR3 is 16 amino acids. The CDR3 coding sequence is TGTGCCAGCAGTTATGACAGGAATCATTATAATTCACCCCTCCACTTT. Translating gives CASSYDRNHYNSPLHF.

This sequence joins TRBV6-4 and TRBJ2-2, with D tentatively TRBD2 (6 bases). Germline CDR1 MRHNA, CDR2 SNTAGT. This CDR3 comprises 16 residues. V lost 0 bases and J 3 bases, leaving 11 bases between the germline ends. This chain's CDR3 is CASSDSSGWDTGELFF. Here the CDR3 DNA reads TGTGCCAGCAGTGACTCTAGCGGTTGGGACACCGGGGAGCTGTTTTTT.

CDR3 in amino acids: CASSYSGGPPYNEQFF. As DNA, the CDR3 is TGTGCCAGCAGTTACTCGGGGGGGCCCCCTTACAATGAGCAGTTCTTC. The chain is built from TRBV6-5 and TRBJ2-1; tentative D call: TRBD2 (7 bases). V lost 0 bases to trimming and J lost 4 bases, with 13 bases between them. This CDR3 is 16 amino acids long. The germline V gene encodes CDR1 MNHEY and CDR2 SVGAGI.

This clone was picked up a small number of times. The V call is TRBV30, the J call TRBJ1-3; D is perhaps TRBD1 (5 bases). The CDR3 is 16 residues long. V was clipped by 0 bases and J by 2 bases, with 14 bases between them. Germline V gene data show CDR1 as GTSNPN and CDR2 as SVGIG (reference sequence). Here the CDR3 reads CAWSVGTQGTGNTIYF. The CDR3 DNA reads as TGTGCCTGGAGTGTCGGCACCCAGGGCACTGGAAACACCATATATTTT.

This clone was found a few times. The CDR3 loop reads CASSQDYGTASYEQYF. DNA for the CDR3: TGTGCCAGCAGCCAAGATTACGGGACTGCATCCTACGAGCAGTACTTC. This rearrangement joins TRBV4-2 to TRBJ2-7; possible D gene TRBD2, 6 bases. The CDR3 has 16 amino acids. Germline V gives CDR1 LGHNA, CDR2 YNFKEQ. The germline V and J ends were trimmed by 0 bases and 1 base, with 13 bases remaining between them.

CDR3 sequence reads: CASSRSGRSSYEQYF. Written as DNA, the CDR3 is TGTGCCAGCAGCCGTAGCGGGAGGAGCTCCTACGAGCAGTACTTC. The chain uses TRBV7-9 and TRBJ2-7, with 10 positions matching TRBD2. Losses at the gene ends were 5 bases for V and 0 bases for J; bases not matched to a gene: 4. Germline V gives CDR1 SEHNR, CDR2 FQNEAQ (reference sequence). CDR3 length: 15 residues.

The rearrangement uses TRBV9 and TRBJ1-3; D not certain. The CDR3 covers 17 residues. V lost 2 bases, J lost 0 bases, and 15 bases lay in between. The V gene's germline CDR1 is SGDLS and CDR2 YYNGEE. The CDR3 nucleotides are TGTGCCAGCAGCGTGTCTAGCCCCTCGGGCTCTGGAAACACCATATATTTT. Residues: CASSVSSPSGSGNTIYF.

The V gene is TRBV18, the J gene TRBJ1-1; no firm D call. With 3 bases removed from V and 6 bases from J, the gap between germline ends came to 11 bases. The CDR3 runs to 13 residues. Germline lookup yields CDR1 KGHSH and CDR2 LQKENI. The CDR3 reads CASSPLGVPEAFF. In DNA form, the CDR3 reads TGTGCCAGCTCACCCTTGGGAGTTCCTGAAGCTTTCTTT.

Written as DNA, the CDR3 is TGCGCCAGCAGCCAGAGGACTAGCGGGGAGGGGGAGCAGTACTTC. This codes for CASSQRTSGEGEQYF. V is TRBV4-1 and J is TRBJ2-7, with TRBD2 matching 12 bases. This CDR3 has 15 amino acids. CDR1 is MGHRA, CDR2 YSYEKL, per germline. V lost 3 bases, J lost 7 bases, and 7 bases stayed unmatched.

This clone was seen just once. The rearrangement uses TRBV5-1 and TRBJ1-3, with 8 bases that match TRBD1. This CDR3 has 15 amino acids. Germline V gene lookup returns CDR1 SGHRS and CDR2 YFSETQ. Trimming cost V 1 base and J 8 bases; bases outside gene matches: 8. The CDR3 here is CASSLTGQDTDTIYF. In DNA, the CDR3 is TGCGCCAGCAGCTTGACGGGACAGGATACAGACACCATATATTTT. The whole variable domain, filled in from reference TRBV5-1 and TRBJ1-3, reads KAGVTQTPRYLIKTRGQQVTLSCSPISGHRSVSWYQQTPGQGLQFLFEYFSETQRNKGNFPGRFSGRQFSNSRSEMNVSTLELGDSALYLCASSLTGQDTDTIYFGEGSWLTVV.

This chain uses TRBV27 with TRBJ2-7, with 8 bases matching TRBD1. V lost 8 bases, J lost 4 bases, and 10 bases stayed unmatched. The CDR3 runs 14 residues. Germline values: CDR1 MNHEY, CDR2 SMNVEV (reference sequence). The CDR3 DNA sequence: TGTGCCAGCTCGAACAGGGGGTTTAAATACGAGCAGTACTTC. Translation gives CASSNRGFKYEQYF.

The J gene is TRBJ2-1, the V gene TRBV5-6; D may be TRBD1 (6 bases). The CDR3 is made up of 14 amino acids. V lost 1 base and J 7 bases, leaving 12 bases between the germline ends. Germline V gene sequence: CDR1 SGHDT, CDR2 YYEEEE. DNA of the CDR3: TGTGCCAGCAGCTTGAGGGGGTCGGGAAATGAGCAGTTCTTC. This encodes CASSLRGSGNEQFF.